The 22 T cell receptor beta chains below come from one sample, sequenced in a study of Graves' ophthalmopathy and Graves' hyperthyroidism (dated by TCRdb to 2016 to 2018). The sequencing machine was an Illumina HiSeq 2000. TCR beta CDR3 regions were amplified from RNA transcripts for repertoire sequencing. A first-round RT-PCR used HTBI primers with the Qiagen OneStep RT-PCR kit, followed by a second-round multiplex PCR, size selection and purification. TCRdb handled the public reads itself, with Q25 trimming in fastp and clone calling in MiXCR, and kept productive beta chains. Every CDR3 protein is listed once, alongside the most common genes and DNA of its rows. Recorded for this sample are a few hundred thousand distinct CDR3 sequences; about 15% of them occurred a single time. 2% to 3% of the sample rests with the top ten. The source material was peripheral blood. These receptors all stem from an adult woman with stable Graves' hyperthyroidism.

The sample holds many counts of this clonotype. The V call is TRBV9, the J call TRBJ1-5; D is unresolved. The CDR3 is 14 residues long. Per the germline V gene, CDR1 is SGDLS and CDR2 is YYNGEE. V lost 0 bases, J lost 5 bases, and 9 bases lay in between. The CDR3, as DNA: TGTGCCAGCAGCGTAGGCATGGGTCATCAGCCCCAGCATTTT. This encodes CASSVGMGHQPQHF. The full variable domain, in which reference TRBV9 and TRBJ1-5 provide the parts outside the CDR3, is DSGVTQTPKHLITATGQRVTLRCSPRSGDLSVYWYQQSLDQGLQFLIQYYNGEERAKGNILERFSAQQFPDLHSELNLSSLELGDSALYFCASSVGMGHQPQHFGDGTRLSIL.

This clonotype was counted ten times or more. The rearrangement joins TRBV5-1 to TRBJ1-1; D call uncertain. The CDR3 covers 14 residues. Trimming stripped 2 bases from V and 3 bases from J, with 11 bases between. Looked up from germline, CDR1 is SGHRS and CDR2 is YFSETQ. CDR3 sequence reads: CASSFEALDTEAFF. In nucleotides, the CDR3 is TGCGCCAGCAGCTTTGAGGCGTTAGACACTGAAGCTTTCTTT. Full variable domain (outside the CDR3, taken from reference TRBV5-1 and TRBJ1-1): KAGVTQTPRYLIKTRGQQVTLSCSPISGHRSVSWYQQTPGQGLQFLFEYFSETQRNKGNFPGRFSGRQFSNSRSEMNVSTLELGDSALYLCASSFEALDTEAFFGQGTRLTVV.

This clonotype was seen many times. The chain carries TRBV6-1 and TRBJ2-7; maybe TRBD1 (5 bases). CDR3 length: 13 residues. V was shortened by 1 base and J by 7 bases, with 11 bases between the two germline ends. Germline CDR1 and CDR2: MNHNS and SASEGT. Here the CDR3 DNA reads TGTGCCAGCAGTGAAGGGACAATTCTGGAGCAGTACTTC. Its translation is CASSEGTILEQYF.

This clonotype appeared many times. The V gene is TRBV6-2 or TRBV6-3, the J gene TRBJ1-2; D perhaps matches TRBD1 (5 bases). CDR1 is MNHEY, CDR2 SVGEGT, per germline. The CDR3 contains 14 residues. V shed 2 bases and J shed 2 bases, with 9 bases lying between them. The CDR3 is CASSYESGNYGYTF. The CDR3 bases are TGTGCCAGCAGTTACGAATCAGGGAACTATGGCTACACCTTC.

This clonotype has a count of ten or more. The chain recombines TRBV7-9 with TRBJ1-1; D not certain. This CDR3 has 14 residues. Germline-derived CDR1 and CDR2 are SEHNR and FQNEAQ (reference sequence). V lost 0 bases and J lost 2, with 7 bases in between. The CDR3 nucleotides are TGTGCCAGCAGCTTAGCGTTCAGCAACACTGAAGCTTTCTTT. It encodes CASSLAFSNTEAFF.

The rearrangement uses TRBV29-1 and TRBJ1-1; D may be TRBD1 (5 bases). Trimming shortened V by 4 bases and J by 3 bases, and 9 bases separated the two germline ends. CDR1 and CDR2 from the germline V gene are SQVTM and ANQGSEA. The CDR3 covers 12 residues. DNA of the CDR3: TGCAGCGTTGGCAGGGTTTACACTGAAGCTTTCTTT. Translating it yields CSVGRVYTEAFF.

This clonotype was seen repeatedly, ten times or more. V is TRBV7-9 and J is TRBJ2-7, with 12 nucleotides matching TRBD2. CDR3 length equals 16 residues. Germline V gene lookup returns CDR1 SEHNR and CDR2 FQNEAQ (reference sequence). Trimming at V came to 4 bases and at J to 4 bases, leaving 8 bases not matched to a gene. In DNA form, the CDR3 reads TGTGCCAGCAGCTCGAACACCGGGACTAGCGGGTACGAGCAGTACTTC. It translates to CASSSNTGTSGYEQYF. Together with reference TRBV7-9 and TRBJ2-7, the CDR3 gives the full variable domain: DTGVSQNPRHKITKRGQNVTFRCDPISEHNRLYWYRQTLGQGPEFLTYFQNEAQLEKSRLLSDRFSAERPKGSFSTLEIQRTEQGDSAMYLCASSSNTGTSGYEQYFGPGTRLTVT.

Many counts were recorded for this clonotype. V and J are TRBV20-1 and TRBJ1-5; the D is unclear. V lost 1 base and J lost 12, with 13 bases in between. CDR3 length: 12 amino acids. Germline V gene data show CDR1 as DFQATT and CDR2 as SNEGSKA (reference sequence). The CDR3 DNA is TGCAGTGCTAGAGGGGAGACTGACGGCCAGCATTTT. Its protein is CSARGETDGQHF.

Only a few counts were recorded for this clonotype. The rearrangement links TRBV2 to TRBJ2-2; 7 bases line up with TRBD1. With V trimmed by 6 bases and J by 4 bases, 14 bases remained unmatched. Per the germline V gene, CDR1 is SNHLY and CDR2 is FYNNEI. This CDR3 comprises 17 residues. The CDR3 reads CASRDKRQGQTTGELFF. The CDR3 DNA reads TGTGCCAGCAGAGATAAAAGACAGGGCCAAACCACCGGGGAGCTGTTTTTT.

This clonotype has just a few counts. The chain employs TRBV18 and TRBJ2-7; D is possibly TRBD2 (6 bases). Trimming shortened V by 5 bases and J by 3 bases, and 14 bases separated the two germline ends. This CDR3 has 14 residues. Germline CDR1 reads KGHSH; CDR2 reads LQKENI. In DNA, the CDR3 is TGTGCCAGCTCAGACGAGACTAGTAACTACGAGCAGTACTTC. It encodes CASSDETSNYEQYF. Full variable domain (rest looked up from reference TRBV18 and TRBJ2-7): NAGVMQNPRHLVRRRGQEARLRCSPMKGHSHVYWYRQLPEEGLKFMVYLQKENIIDESGMPKERFSAEFPKEGPSILRIQQVVRGDSAAYFCASSDETSNYEQYFGPGTRLTVT.

This clonotype was observed many times. This sequence joins TRBV20-1 and TRBJ1-3; possibly TRBD1 for D (5 bases). This CDR3 is built from 14 residues. The V end lost 6 bases, the J end lost 0 bases, and 12 bases lay between the germline ends. Germline CDR1 is DFQATT and CDR2 is SNEGSKA (reference sequence). The DNA of the CDR3 is TGCAGTGCGGGGGACTCCAGCTCTGGAAACACCATATATTTT. Translation gives CSAGDSSSGNTIYF.

This clonotype has at least ten counts. The rearrangement joins TRBV7-9 to TRBJ2-7; no clear D gene. CDR1 and CDR2 (germline): SEHNR, FQNEAQ (reference sequence). The germline V and J ends were trimmed by 2 bases and 6 bases, with 11 bases remaining between them. The CDR3 consists of 13 residues. The CDR3 is CASSLNEAFEQYF. Here the CDR3 DNA reads TGTGCCAGCAGCTTAAATGAAGCATTCGAGCAGTACTTC.

The V gene is TRBV7-2, the J gene TRBJ1-3; 7 nucleotides match TRBD1. The CDR3 extends over 14 amino acids. The germline gives CDR1 SGHTA, CDR2 FQGNSA. After removal of 1 base from V and 6 bases from J, the junction contained 3 bases not matched to a gene. As DNA, the CDR3 is TGTGCCAGCAGCTTAGGGCAGGGGGAAAACACCATATATTTT. It specifies CASSLGQGENTIYF.

Ten or more counts support this clonotype. V and J are TRBV7-2 and TRBJ2-7; 9 bases align to TRBD1. Germline V gene sequence: CDR1 SGHTA, CDR2 FQGNSA. CDR3 size: 15 residues. With V trimmed by 1 base and J by 4 bases, 5 bases remained unmatched. The CDR3 sequence: CASSLGDRVGYEQYF. The CDR3 DNA is TGTGCCAGCAGCTTAGGGGACAGGGTGGGATACGAGCAGTACTTC.

There are a few counts of this clonotype. The junction shows a germline mismatch at one end, possibly a read error. V gene TRBV5-1 combines with J gene TRBJ2-4; D is unclear. Per germline, CDR1 SGHRS and CDR2 YFSETQ. The CDR3 totals 15 residues. DNA of the CDR3: TGCGCCAGCAGCTCTCCGGGCCGGGCCAAAAACATTAAGTACTTC. The encoded protein is CASSSPGRAKNIKYF.

This clonotype appeared many times. This chain links TRBV5-1 with TRBJ2-5; either TRBD1 or TRBD2 may fit D (5 bases each). Per the germline V gene, CDR1 is SGHRS and CDR2 is YFSETQ. This CDR3 contains 15 residues. V was pared by 4 bases and J by 2 bases, with 15 bases between. This CDR3 reads CASSQKTGLQETQYF. CDR3 in DNA: TGCGCCAGCAGCCAGAAGACGGGGCTTCAAGAGACCCAGTACTTC.

The sample holds many counts of this clonotype. The chain uses TRBV4-3 and TRBJ1-2, with no clear D. CDR1 is LGHNA and CDR2 is YSLEER in the germline V gene. The CDR3 is 16 amino acids. Between the trimmed V and J ends, which lost 0 bases and 3 bases, there was a span of 14 bases. CDR3 amino acids: CASSQDMTAGYYGYTF. Written as DNA, the CDR3 is TGCGCCAGCAGCCAAGATATGACGGCGGGGTACTATGGCTACACCTTC.

The chain couples TRBV7-2 to TRBJ1-5, with 11 bases aligning to TRBD1. V was clipped by 5 bases and J by 2 bases; unmatched bases: 2. Germline CDR1 reads SGHTA; CDR2 reads FQGNSA. The CDR3 is 15 amino acids. The CDR3 region has the DNA TGTGCCAGCAGCCGGACAGGGGGCCGCAATCAGCCCCAGCATTTT. It specifies CASSRTGGRNQPQHF.

This clonotype was seen repeatedly, ten times or more. This sequence joins TRBV2 and TRBJ2-5; tentatively, D is TRBD2 (5 bases). Trimming cost V 7 bases and J 5 bases, with 17 bases left between them. The germline V gene has CDR1 SNHLY and CDR2 FYNNEI. This CDR3 region has 14 residues. The CDR3 coding sequence is TGTGCCAGCACCCTAGGACTCCCGGGGGAGACCCAGTACTTC. It yields the protein CASTLGLPGETQYF. Combining the CDR3 with reference TRBV2 and TRBJ2-5 gives the whole variable domain EPEVTQTPSHQVTQMGQEVILRCVPISNHLYFYWYRQILGQKVEFLVSFYNNEISEKSEIFDDQFSVERPDGSNFTLKIRSTKLEDSAMYFCASTLGLPGETQYFGPGTRLLVL.

In its sample, this clonotype was seen many times. The V call is TRBV2, the J call TRBJ2-7; 8 nucleotides line up with TRBD1. The CDR3 length is 13 residues. CDR1 is SNHLY, CDR2 FYNNEI, per germline. J was trimmed by 2 bases and V by 8 bases; bases with no gene match: 5. The DNA for the CDR3 is TGTGCCAGCTATGGACAGGGAGCCTACGAGCAGTACTTC. It translates to CASYGQGAYEQYF.

This clonotype was counted at least ten times. This chain links TRBV11-2 with TRBJ2-7; 7 nucleotides line up with TRBD2. J lost 1 base, V lost 4 bases, and 7 bases had no gene match. The CDR3 consists of 15 residues. CDR1 and CDR2 from the germline V gene are SGHAT and FQNNGV. DNA of the CDR3: TGTGCCAGCAGCTCGAGCGGGATAGGGTCCTACGAGCAGTACTTC. It translates to CASSSSGIGSYEQYF. Using reference TRBV11-2 and TRBJ2-7 for the parts outside the CDR3, the full variable domain is EAGVAQSPRYKIIEKRQSVAFWCNPISGHATLYWYQQILGQGPKLLIQFQNNGVVDDSQLPKDRFSAERLKGVDSTLKIQPAKLEDSAVYLCASSSSGIGSYEQYFGPGTRLTVT.

This clonotype was observed many times. This sequence joins TRBV4-1 and TRBJ2-4; D is possibly TRBD1 (5 bases). Trimming shortened V by 4 bases and J by 7 bases, and 11 bases separated the two germline ends. From germline, CDR1 is MGHRA and CDR2 YSYEKL. The CDR3 extends over 13 amino acids. DNA for the CDR3: TGCGCCAGCAGCCCAACAGGTCAGAACATTCAGTACTTC. Its translation is CASSPTGQNIQYF.